This T cell receptor (beta chain) was identified in a study of T cell changes during pregnancy in multiple sclerosis. CDR1 SGHTA and CDR2 FQGNSA come from the germline V gene. The CDR3 has 17 residues. The V and J ends lost 2 bases and 1 base respectively, with 17 bases between them. Assay used: immunoSEQ multiplex PCR; TCRdb lists only in-frame clones, some missing. The data show around 31,000 clones, with around 90% seen just once and 0.5% to 0.65% held by the top ten. Sequenced material: CD4+ T cells from peripheral blood mononuclear cells, taken in the third trimester of pregnancy. V usage is TRBV7-2 and J usage is TRBJ1-1; weak D call: TRBD1 (5 bases). The origin of this receptor is a female donor in good health, enrolled as a control in a pregnancy study. Here the CDR3 DNA reads TGTGCCAGCAGCTTACCGGTTATACGGAGGGGGAACACTGAAGCTTTCTTT. Encoded protein: CASSLPVIRRGNTEAFF.